Sequencing of this T cell receptor beta chain was carried out in a study of long-term antiretroviral therapy in people with HIV. Study findings and constraints: Clones with expansion before ART led the repertoire at all time points.

A few counts support this clone. Its antigen is as yet unknown. Investigators performed immunoSEQ version v3.0 at survey level. Method: immunoSEQ multiplex PCR; TCRdb's copy keeps in-frame clones and lacks some. The data hold about 24,000 clones, with about four fifths observed a single time. Sequencing used unsorted PBMCs, obtained 4.4 years after starting antiretroviral therapy. This clonotype originated in a man aged 30-40 years with HIV.

CDR3 amino acids: CASSADRGIGQPQHF. Written as DNA, the CDR3 is TGTGCCAGCAGCGCGGACAGGGGGATCGGTCAGCCCCAGCATTTT. The genes are TRBV5-6 and TRBJ1-5, with TRBD1 matching over 10 bases. CDR3 size: 15 residues. The V gene end was trimmed by 4 bases and the J gene end by 6 bases; junction bases not matched to a gene: 7. The germline CDR1 and CDR2 sequences are SGHDT and YYEEEE.